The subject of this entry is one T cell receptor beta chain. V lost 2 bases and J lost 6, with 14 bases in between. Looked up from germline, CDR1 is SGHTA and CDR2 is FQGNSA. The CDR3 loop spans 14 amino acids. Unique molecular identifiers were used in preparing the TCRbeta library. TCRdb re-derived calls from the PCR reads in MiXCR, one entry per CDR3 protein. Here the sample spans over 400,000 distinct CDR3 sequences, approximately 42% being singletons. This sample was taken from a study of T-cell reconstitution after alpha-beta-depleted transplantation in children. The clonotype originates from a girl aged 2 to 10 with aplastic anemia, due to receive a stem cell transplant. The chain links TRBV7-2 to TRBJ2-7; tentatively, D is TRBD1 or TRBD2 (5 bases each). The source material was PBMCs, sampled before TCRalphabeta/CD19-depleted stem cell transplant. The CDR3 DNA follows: TGTGCCAGCAGCTTATTGTACGGGGCGACCGAGCAGTACTTC. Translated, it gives CASSLLYGATEQYF.